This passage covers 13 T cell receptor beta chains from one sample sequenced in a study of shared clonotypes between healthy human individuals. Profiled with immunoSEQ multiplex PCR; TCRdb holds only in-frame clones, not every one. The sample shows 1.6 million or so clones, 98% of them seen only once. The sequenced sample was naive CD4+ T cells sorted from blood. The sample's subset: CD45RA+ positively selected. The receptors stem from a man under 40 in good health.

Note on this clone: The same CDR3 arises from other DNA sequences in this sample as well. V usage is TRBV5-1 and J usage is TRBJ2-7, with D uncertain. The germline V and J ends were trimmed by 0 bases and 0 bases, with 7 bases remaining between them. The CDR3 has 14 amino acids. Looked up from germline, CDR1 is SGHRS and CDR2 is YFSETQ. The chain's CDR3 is CASSLVFGSYEQYF. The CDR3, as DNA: TGCGCCAGCAGCTTGGTGTTTGGCTCCTACGAGCAGTACTTC.

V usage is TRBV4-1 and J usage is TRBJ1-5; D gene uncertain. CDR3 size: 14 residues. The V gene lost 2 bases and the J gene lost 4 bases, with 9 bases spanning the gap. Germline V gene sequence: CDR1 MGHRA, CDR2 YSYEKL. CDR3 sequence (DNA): TGCGCCAGCAGCCAATTCACGGCGAATCAGCCCCAGCATTTT. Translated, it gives CASSQFTANQPQHF.

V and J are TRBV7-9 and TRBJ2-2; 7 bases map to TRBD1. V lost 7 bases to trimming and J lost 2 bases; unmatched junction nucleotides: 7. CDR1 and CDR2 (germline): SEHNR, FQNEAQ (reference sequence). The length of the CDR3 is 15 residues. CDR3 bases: TGTGCCAGCACTACAGGGGCATTAAACACCGGGGAGCTGTTTTTT. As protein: CASTTGALNTGELFF.

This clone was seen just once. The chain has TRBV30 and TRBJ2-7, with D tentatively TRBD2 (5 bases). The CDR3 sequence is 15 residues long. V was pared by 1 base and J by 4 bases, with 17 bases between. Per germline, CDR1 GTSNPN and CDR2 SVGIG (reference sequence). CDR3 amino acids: CAWSARGGEFYEQYF. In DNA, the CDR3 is TGTGCCTGGAGTGCTCGGGGTGGGGAGTTTTACGAGCAGTACTTC.

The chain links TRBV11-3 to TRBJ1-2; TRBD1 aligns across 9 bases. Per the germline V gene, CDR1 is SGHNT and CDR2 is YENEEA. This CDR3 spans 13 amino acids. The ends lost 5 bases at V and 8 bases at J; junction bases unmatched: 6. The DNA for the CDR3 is TGTGCCAGCAGCCATACAGGGGGCATGGGCTACACCTTC. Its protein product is CASSHTGGMGYTF.

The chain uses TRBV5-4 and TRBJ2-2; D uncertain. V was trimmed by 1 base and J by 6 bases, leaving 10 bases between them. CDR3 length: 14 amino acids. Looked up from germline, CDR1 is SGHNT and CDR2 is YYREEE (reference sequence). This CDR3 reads CASSLFGVSGELFF. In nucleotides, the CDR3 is TGTGCCAGCAGCTTGTTTGGTGTTTCCGGGGAGCTGTTTTTT.

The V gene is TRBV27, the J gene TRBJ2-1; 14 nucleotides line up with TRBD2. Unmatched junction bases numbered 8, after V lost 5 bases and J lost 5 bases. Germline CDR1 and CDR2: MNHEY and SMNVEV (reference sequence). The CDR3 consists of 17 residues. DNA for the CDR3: TGTGCCAGCAGTCCCCGCCGACTAGCGGGAGGGGACAATGAGCAGTTCTTC. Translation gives CASSPRRLAGGDNEQFF.

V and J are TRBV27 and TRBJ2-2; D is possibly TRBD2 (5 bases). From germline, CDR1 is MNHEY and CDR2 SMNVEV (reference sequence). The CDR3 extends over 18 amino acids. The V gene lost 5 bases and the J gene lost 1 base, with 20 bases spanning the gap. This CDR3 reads CASSPRVFLALNTGELFF. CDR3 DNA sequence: TGTGCCAGCAGTCCGAGGGTTTTCCTCGCCTTGAACACCGGGGAGCTGTTTTTT.

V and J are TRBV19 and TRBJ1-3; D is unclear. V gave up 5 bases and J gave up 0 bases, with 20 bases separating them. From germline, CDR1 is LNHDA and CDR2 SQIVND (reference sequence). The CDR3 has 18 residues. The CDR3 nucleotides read TGTGCCAGTAGTCTCTTTGGCCGCGGCGGCGTCTCTGGAAACACCATATATTTT. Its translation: CASSLFGRGGVSGNTIYF. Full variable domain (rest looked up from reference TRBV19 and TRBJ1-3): DGGITQSPKYLFRKEGQNVTLSCEQNLNHDAMYWYRQDPGQGLRLIYYSQIVNDFQKGDIAEGYSVSREKKESFPLTVTSAQKNPTAFYLCASSLFGRGGVSGNTIYFGEGSWLTVV.

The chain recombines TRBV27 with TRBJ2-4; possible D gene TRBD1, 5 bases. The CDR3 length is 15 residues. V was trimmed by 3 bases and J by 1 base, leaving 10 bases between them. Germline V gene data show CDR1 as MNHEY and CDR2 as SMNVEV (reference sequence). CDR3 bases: TGTGCCAGCAGTTTGACAGTGCGGGCCAAAAACATTCAGTACTTC. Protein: CASSLTVRAKNIQYF.

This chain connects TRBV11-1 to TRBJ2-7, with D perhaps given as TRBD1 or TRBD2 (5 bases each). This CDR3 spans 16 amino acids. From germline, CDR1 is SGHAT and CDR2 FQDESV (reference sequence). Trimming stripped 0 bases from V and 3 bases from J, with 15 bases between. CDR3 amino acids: CASSLAGTLRVYEQYF. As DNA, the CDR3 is TGTGCCAGCAGCTTAGCGGGGACGCTGCGGGTCTACGAGCAGTACTTC.

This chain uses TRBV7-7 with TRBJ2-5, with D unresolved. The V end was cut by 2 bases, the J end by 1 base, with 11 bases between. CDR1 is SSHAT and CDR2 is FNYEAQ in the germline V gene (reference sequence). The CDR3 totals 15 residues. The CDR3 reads CASSLMRRPQETQYF. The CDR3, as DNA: TGTGCCAGCAGCTTAATGAGACGGCCCCAAGAGACCCAGTACTTC.

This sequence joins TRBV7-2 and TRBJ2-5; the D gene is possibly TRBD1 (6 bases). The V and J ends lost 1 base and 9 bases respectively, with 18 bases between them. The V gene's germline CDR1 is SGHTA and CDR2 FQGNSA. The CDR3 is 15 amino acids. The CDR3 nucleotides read TGTGCCAGCAGCTTAGGGGTGGGGGCCGAAGGGCCCCAGTACTTC. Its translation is CASSLGVGAEGPQYF. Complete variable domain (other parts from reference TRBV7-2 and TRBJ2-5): GAGVSQSPSNKVTEKGKDVELRCDPISGHTALYWYRQSLGQGLEFLIYFQGNSAPDKSGLPSDRFSAERTGGSVSTLTIQRTQQEDSAVYLCASSLGVGAEGPQYFGPGTRLLVL.